Listed here is a single T cell receptor (beta chain). There is no known antigen for this receptor. The sample holds no much larger clone one base away, and base qualities are not on file. These data come from a study of blood T cell repertoires in COVID-19 (dated by TCRdb to 2018 to 2021). About the full investigation: The collaborator samples originated in the United States, Italy and Spain and spanned the acute and convalescent phases of COVID-19. Sample metadata almost always included a de-identified subject ID, COVID-19 status, age in years and sex. Subjects who had been exposed to COVID-19, were actively infected with it, or had recovered from it provided the deeply sampled blood TCRbeta repertoires that made up the dataset. Where HLA class I and class II types were available, the types were taken from metadata supplied by the sample provider, not from assay-based typing. The material from the prospective study consisted of cDNA or gDNA derived from T cells, B-cell-depleted T cells, or PBMCs. The repertoires were made available in a free public database intended to serve as a resource for research on the immune response to SARS-CoV-2. The samples were drawn from two sources: the first 160 participants of the ongoing ImmuneRACE study, and 950 to 1,500 subjects contributed by 6 global collaborators.

The study at large found these results: The amount of clinical and demographic metadata varied by source and participant and was provided uncurated.

TCRbeta CDR3 regions were amplified from genomic DNA by means of the immunoSEQ Assay, a bias-controlled multiplex PCR. The study's processing was this. The number of nucleated cells in each sample was estimated from the amplification of reference gene primers within the assay. Sequence reads were collapsed and filtered to measure the absolute abundance of every unique TCRbeta CDR3 rearrangement. For each sample, productive Simpson clonality was calculated by taking the square root of Simpson's diversity index across productive rearrangements. The table comes from immuneACCESS by way of TCRdb, which keeps in-frame sequences with V and J called. Part of the clones is missing from these tables; in studies checked, under half for an unresolved V gene and the rest for unknown reasons. The V and J calls and the clone size are those of that table, but D and trimming were determined from the DNA. The table for this sample lists some 350,000 clones; roughly 90% of them were counted only once. The top ten constitute 2.5% to 3.5% of the sample.

One collaborating source in Seattle enrolled patients during active infection and followed them longitudinally through the course of disease. Whole blood was collected in K2EDTA tubes by collaborating institutions according to the institutions' own protocols. For TCRbeta analysis, collaborators shipped samples as frozen whole blood, isolated PBMCs, or DNA extracted from either of those sample types. The germline V gene (reference sequence) yields LNHDA for CDR1 and SQIVND for CDR2. V is pared back by 2 bases and J by 2 bases, with 7 bases lying between the germline termini. The CDR3 measures 14 amino acids from cysteine to phenylalanine. Only the CDR3 DNA stays, 42 bases, in frame from base 1.

This TCR was recovered from a young woman with COVID-19, enrolled during active disease. The chain couples TRBV19 to TRBJ1-5; TRBD1 is possibly the D segment (6 matching bases). Sequenced: peripheral blood. The sequence in DNA is TGTGCCAGTAGTATATCAGGGGGCAATCAGCCCCAGCATTTT. It translates as CASSISGGNQPQHF. Here the CDR3 is joined to the reference TRBV19 and TRBJ1-5 genes, and the full variable domain is: DGGITQSPKYLFRKEGQNVTLSCEQNLNHDAMYWYRQDPGQGLRLIYYSQIVNDFQKGDIAEGYSVSREKKESFPLTVTSAQKNPTAFYLCASSISGGNQPQHFGDGTRLSIL.